The 3 T cell receptor beta chains given below trace back to one sample, sequenced in a study of cytomegalovirus exposure and HLA in healthy donors. Primers: 60 Vbeta forward and 13 Jbeta reverse. The repertoire was sequenced with immunoSEQ multiplex PCR; TCRdb's copy has only in-frame clones and lacks some. The profile shows 87,000 or so clones, 55% to 75% of them singletons. Sequences were obtained from PBMCs. These TCRs come from a man aged 60-69 years in good health and CMV-seronegative.

This chain links TRBV5-1 with TRBJ2-1, with TRBD2 as a possible D gene (5 bases). The CDR3 is 14 residues long. Germline-derived CDR1 and CDR2 are SGHRS and YFSETQ. Deletions cut 3 bases from V and 4 bases from J, with 11 bases between. The DNA of the CDR3 is TGCGCCAGCAGCTCGGACCCGGGGTACAATGAGCAGTTCTTC. Protein product: CASSSDPGYNEQFF.

The chain uses TRBV5-1 and TRBJ2-1; 13 positions match TRBD2. The CDR3 is 15 amino acids. Germline V CDR1 and CDR2: SGHRS, YFSETQ. V shed 3 bases, J shed 7 bases, and the junction held 4 bases outside the gene matches. The CDR3 loop is CASSSLAGGGNEQFF. CDR3 nucleotides: TGCGCCAGCAGCTCACTAGCGGGGGGGGGTAATGAGCAGTTCTTC.

This clone showed up just a few times. This chain connects TRBV7-2 to TRBJ2-6; D ambiguous. V lost 5 bases and J lost 4, with 12 bases in between. This CDR3 is built from 15 residues. Germline lookup yields CDR1 SGHTA and CDR2 FQGNSA. CDR3 sequence reads: CASSVSPGGANVLTF. Here the CDR3 DNA reads TGTGCCAGCAGCGTCTCCCCCGGGGGGGCCAACGTCCTGACTTTC.